This T cell receptor beta chain was identified during a study of blood T cell repertoires in COVID-19. The CDR3 runs to 15 residues. V lost 4 bases and J lost 8; bases outside the gene matches: 8. CDR1 is MGHRA and CDR2 is YSYEKL in the germline V gene. The table lists this clone with a few counts. Produced via immunoSEQ multiplex PCR; TCRdb's table is partial and in-frame only. The repertoire holds over 200,000 clones, with roughly 87% as singletons. This clonotype was sampled from a middle-aged man with active or convalescent COVID-19. The V call is TRBV4-1, the J call TRBJ1-4; the match to TRBD1 covers 9 bases. The sequenced material came from peripheral blood. The CDR3 sequence: CASSPTGGFGEKLFF. In DNA, the CDR3 is TGCGCCAGCAGCCCCACAGGGGGCTTTGGCGAAAAACTGTTTTTT.